This is a list of T cell receptor beta chains from one sample in a study of cytomegalovirus exposure and HLA in healthy donors. Clones were read by immunoSEQ multiplex PCR, and TCRdb kept only the in-frame ones, dropping some. The sample shows about 35,000 clones, less than 85% of them seen only once. Input material: PBMCs. The receptors come from a male donor in good health and CMV-seronegative. The CDR3 runs from the conserved cysteine through the conserved F or W. D genes are given only for firm matches. The size of a clone is reported for some rows only, either as once, few or many, or as a class for expanded clones.

TRBD1	NA	TRBV2	TRBJ2-3	TGTGCCAGCTTTCCGGACAGGGTTGCAGATACGCAGTATTTT	CASFPDRVADTQYF
NA	NA	TRBV30	TRBJ1-1	TGTGCCTCGTCCCGGGTGGACATGAACACTGAAGCTTTCTTT	CASSRVDMNTEAFF
TRBD1	NA	TRBV5-1	TRBJ2-5	TGCGCCAGCAGCAGTAGACAGGGAAGTCCCCAAGAGACCCAGTACTTC	CASSSRQGSPQETQYF
NA	few	TRBV7-3	TRBJ2-2	TGTGCCAGCAGCTTAGAGGGATTCGGGGAGCTGTTTTTT	CASSLEGFGELFF
NA	NA	TRBV5-1	TRBJ2-1	TGCGCCAGCAGCTTGACAGATAATGAGCAGTTCTTC	CASSLTDNEQFF
NA	NA	TRBV4-3	TRBJ2-1	TGCGCCAGCAGTCCTCGTCCGAGCTCCTACAATGAGCAGTTCTTC	CASSPRPSSYNEQFF
NA	NA	TRBV4-3	TRBJ2-1	TGCGCCAGCAGCCAAGCTGGGTACAGTGAGCAGTTCTTC	CASSQAGYSEQFF
NA	NA	TRBV28	TRBJ1-2	TGTGCCAGCAGAACGGTCGACTATGGCTACACCTTC	CASRTVDYGYTF
NA	NA	TRBV7-9	TRBJ1-2	TGTGCCAGCAGCTTAAGGGGAACGGGAGGTCTACTTAACTATGGCTACACCTTC	CASSLRGTGGLLNYGYTF
TRBD2	NA	TRBV28	TRBJ2-3	TGTGCCAGCAAGCGGGAGGCCAGTTTAAGCACAGATACGCAGTATTTT	CASKREASLSTDTQYF
TRBD1	NA	TRBV9	TRBJ1-1	TGTGCCAGCAGCACCCTCGTTCAGGGGGCAACGGCTTTCTTT	CASSTLVQGATAFF
NA	NA	TRBV4-1	TRBJ1-5	TGCGCCAGCAGCCATCGGGATGGTAGCAATCAGCCCCAGCATTTT	CASSHRDGSNQPQHF
TRBD2	few	TRBV6-6	TRBJ2-1	TGTGCCAGCAACTCAATAGCGGGAAAGAATGAGCAGTTCTTC	CASNSIAGKNEQFF
NA	few	TRBV6-6	TRBJ1-2	TGTGCCAGCAGTTCAGCTGAAGGGGATGGCTACACCTTC	CASSSAEGDGYTF
NA	NA	TRBV7-3	TRBJ2-1	TGTGCCAGCAGCTTTAGTTTCAACAATGAGCAGTTCTTC	CASSFSFNNEQFF
TRBD1	NA	TRBV29-1	TRBJ1-2	TGCAGCGTTGAACCCCCCTACCCAGGACAGGGAGACTATGGCTACACCTTC	CSVEPPYPGQGDYGYTF
TRBD2	NA	TRBV25-1	TRBJ2-7	TGTGCCAGCAGTGGGCCCCTCGAGACTAGCGGGGGGCCCTACGAGCAGTACTTC	CASSGPLETSGGPYEQYF
TRBD1	NA	TRBV7-8	TRBJ1-4	TGTGCCAGCAGGCTAACCAGCGGACAGGCTGAAAAACTGTTTTTT	CASRLTSGQAEKLFF
NA	NA	TRBV30	TRBJ1-1	TGTGCCTGGAGTGTAGGTGTGCGGGTAATGAACACTGAAGCTTTCTTT	CAWSVGVRVMNTEAFF
TRBD2	NA	TRBV5-1	TRBJ2-2	TGCGCCAGCAGCTTGAGCGGGAGGGCGAACACCGGGGAGCTGTTTTTT	CASSLSGRANTGELFF
TRBD1	NA	TRBV7-2	TRBJ1-6	TGTGCCAGCAGCTTCCGACAGGGAAGTAAGAATTCACCCCTCCACTTT	CASSFRQGSKNSPLHF
NA	NA	TRBV27	TRBJ1-5	TGTGCCAGCAGTTTATCGTCCCGGGGTCAGCCCCAGCATTTT	CASSLSSRGQPQHF
NA	NA	TRBV5-6	TRBJ1-4	TGTGCCAGCAGCTTCTTTAATGAAAAACTGTTTTTT	CASSFFNEKLFF
NA	NA	TRBV6-6	TRBJ1-2	TGTGCCAGCAGTTACTTTCCAGGGGATGGCTACACCTTC	CASSYFPGDGYTF
NA	NA	TRBV19	TRBJ2-3	TGTGCCAGTGGGGGGGGCCCAACCTCTAGCACAGATACGCAGTATTTT	CASGGGPTSSTDTQYF
TRBD1	once	TRBV6-5	TRBJ2-1	TGTGCCAGCAGGCCCTGGACAGGGGAGGATGAGCAGTTCTTC	CASRPWTGEDEQFF
TRBD2	NA	TRBV28	TRBJ2-7	TGTGCCAGTCGTCTAGCGGGAGCCTACGAGCAGTACTTC	CASRLAGAYEQYF
TRBD1	NA	TRBV30	TRBJ2-3	TGTGCCTGGAGTGTGGGACAGGGCACAGATACGCAGTATTTT	CAWSVGQGTDTQYF
NA	NA	TRBV6-6	TRBJ1-2	TGTGCCAGCAGGTCACAGGTTGCTGGTTGGAGTGATGGCTACACCTTC	CASRSQVAGWSDGYTF
NA	NA	TRBV2	TRBJ1-2	TGTGCCAGCAGTGACCAGGGCTCGTTCTATGGCTACACCTTC	CASSDQGSFYGYTF
NA	NA	TRBV15	TRBJ2-1	TGTGCCACCAGCAGTGAAGCGGACAATGAGCAGTTCTTC	CATSSEADNEQFF
TRBD2	NA	TRBV6-5	TRBJ2-7	TGTGCCAGCAGCCGCGGGTCGGCGGGGGGGCGCGAGCAGTACTTC	CASSRGSAGGREQYF
NA	NA	TRBV25-1	TRBJ2-7	TGTGCCAGCAGTACCCGGACAGTCCCCTACGAGCAGTACTTC	CASSTRTVPYEQYF
TRBD1	NA	TRBV25-1	TRBJ1-6	TGTGCCAGCAGTGACCAGGGGGATTCACCCCTCCACTTT	CASSDQGDSPLHF
NA	NA	TRBV7-9	TRBJ1-5	TGTGCCAGCAGCTCGGACAACGACCGGCAGCCCCAGCATTTT	CASSSDNDRQPQHF
TRBD1	NA	TRBV2	TRBJ1-2	TGTGCCAGCAGTGTCGTGAAGACAGGGGGCTCTGGCTACACCTTC	CASSVVKTGGSGYTF
NA	NA	TRBV7-2	TRBJ1-2	TGTGCCAGCAGCTTAGCCCCAGGGATGTATGGCTACACCTTC	CASSLAPGMYGYTF
NA	few	TRBV5-4	TRBJ2-3	TGTGCCAGCAGCTATAGCGTGGGCGGTTCAGATACGCAGTATTTT	CASSYSVGGSDTQYF
NA	NA	TRBV5-1	TRBJ2-2	TGCGCCAGCAGCTTGGTCGGGTCATCCCCCGGGGAGCTGTTTTTT	CASSLVGSSPGELFF
NA	NA	TRBV30	TRBJ1-5	TGTGCCTGGAGTGTACGGGTGGGTCAGCCCCAGCATTTT	CAWSVRVGQPQHF
NA	NA	TRBV5-1	TRBJ1-5	TGCGCCAGCAGCTCGGGGGGATCCTATAGCAATCAGCCCCAGCATTTT	CASSSGGSYSNQPQHF
NA	NA	TRBV2	TRBJ2-1	TGTGCCAGCGGCGGGGATGAGCAGTTCTTC	CASGGDEQFF